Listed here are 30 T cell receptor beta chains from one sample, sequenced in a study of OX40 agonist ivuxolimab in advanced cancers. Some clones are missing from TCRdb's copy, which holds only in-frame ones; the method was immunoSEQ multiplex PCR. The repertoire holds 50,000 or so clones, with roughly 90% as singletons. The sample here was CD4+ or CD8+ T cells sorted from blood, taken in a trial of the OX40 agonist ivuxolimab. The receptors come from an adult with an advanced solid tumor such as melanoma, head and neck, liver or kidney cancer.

In DNA, the CDR3 is TGTGCAAGTCGCTTAGGCGCAAGCAATGAGCAGTTCTTC. Its translation is CASRLGASNEQFF. V and J are TRBV12-2 and TRBJ2-1; TRBD2, the table's D call, was not compared with the DNA. TRBV12-2 is noted as a pseudogene. The CDR3 length is 13 residues.

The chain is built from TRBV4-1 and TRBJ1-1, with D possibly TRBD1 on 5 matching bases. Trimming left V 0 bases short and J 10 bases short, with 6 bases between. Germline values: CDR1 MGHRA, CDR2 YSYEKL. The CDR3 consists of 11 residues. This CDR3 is CASSQEGGAFF. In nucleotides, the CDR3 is TGCGCCAGCAGCCAAGAGGGGGGAGCTTTCTTT.

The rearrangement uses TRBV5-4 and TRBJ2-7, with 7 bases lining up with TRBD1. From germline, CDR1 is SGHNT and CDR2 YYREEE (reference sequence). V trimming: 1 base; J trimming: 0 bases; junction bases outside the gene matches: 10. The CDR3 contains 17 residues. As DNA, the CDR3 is TGTGCCAGCAGCTTGACGATCAGGACAGGAGCCTCCTACGAGCAGTACTTC. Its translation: CASSLTIRTGASYEQYF.

The CDR3 loop reads CASSLWLANYNEQFF. CDR3 DNA: TGTGCCAGCAGCTTGTGGCTTGCTAACTACAATGAGCAGTTCTTC. V and J are TRBV7-9 and TRBJ2-1; D gene uncertain. Germline-derived CDR1 and CDR2 are SEHNR and FQNEAQ (reference sequence). Trimming cost V 3 bases and J 3 bases, with 12 bases left between them. The CDR3 spans 15 residues.

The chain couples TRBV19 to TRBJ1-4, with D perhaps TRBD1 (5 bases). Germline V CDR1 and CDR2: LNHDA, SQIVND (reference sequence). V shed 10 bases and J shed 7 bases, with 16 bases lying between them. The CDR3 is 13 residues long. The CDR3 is CATQEGAGEKLFF. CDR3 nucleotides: TGTGCCACCCAAGAAGGGGCAGGTGAAAAACTGTTTTTT.

CDR3 sequence (DNA): TGTGCCAGCAGCCCAAAACTAGCGGGAGATCTGAAGTCCTACGAGCAGTACTTC. Its protein is CASSPKLAGDLKSYEQYF. V and J are TRBV11-2 and TRBJ2-7; 11 positions agree with TRBD2. CDR3 length equals 18 residues. J was trimmed by 1 base and V by 5 bases; bases with no gene match: 13. Germline V gene lookup returns CDR1 SGHAT and CDR2 FQNNGV. Variable domain in full (rest from reference TRBV11-2 and TRBJ2-7): EAGVAQSPRYKIIEKRQSVAFWCNPISGHATLYWYQQILGQGPKLLIQFQNNGVVDDSQLPKDRFSAERLKGVDSTLKIQPAKLEDSAVYLCASSPKLAGDLKSYEQYFGPGTRLTVT.

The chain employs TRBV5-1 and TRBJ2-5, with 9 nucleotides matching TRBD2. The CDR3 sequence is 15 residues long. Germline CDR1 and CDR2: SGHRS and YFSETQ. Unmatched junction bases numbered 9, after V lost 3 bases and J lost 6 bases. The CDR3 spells CASSSRTSDVKTQYF. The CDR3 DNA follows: TGCGCCAGCAGCTCGCGGACTAGCGATGTAAAGACCCAGTACTTC.

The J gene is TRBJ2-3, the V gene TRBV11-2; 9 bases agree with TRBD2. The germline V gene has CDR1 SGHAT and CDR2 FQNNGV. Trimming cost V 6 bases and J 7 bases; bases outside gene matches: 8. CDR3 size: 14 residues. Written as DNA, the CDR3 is TGTGCCAGCAGTACTATAGCGGGAGATAATACGCAGTATTTT. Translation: CASSTIAGDNTQYF.

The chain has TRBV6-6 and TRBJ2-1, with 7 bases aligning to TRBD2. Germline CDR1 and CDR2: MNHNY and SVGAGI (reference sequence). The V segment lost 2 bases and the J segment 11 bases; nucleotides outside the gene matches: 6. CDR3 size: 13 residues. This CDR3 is CASSYQTREKQFF. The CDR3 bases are TGTGCCAGCAGTTACCAGACGCGGGAGAAGCAGTTCTTC.

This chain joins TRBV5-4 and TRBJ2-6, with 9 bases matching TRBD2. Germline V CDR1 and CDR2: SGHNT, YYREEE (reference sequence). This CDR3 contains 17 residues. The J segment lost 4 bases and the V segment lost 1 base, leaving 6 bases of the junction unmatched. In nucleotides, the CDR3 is TGTGCCAGCAGCTTGCTAGCGGGACTGGACGGGGCCAACGTCCTGACTTTC. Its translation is CASSLLAGLDGANVLTF.

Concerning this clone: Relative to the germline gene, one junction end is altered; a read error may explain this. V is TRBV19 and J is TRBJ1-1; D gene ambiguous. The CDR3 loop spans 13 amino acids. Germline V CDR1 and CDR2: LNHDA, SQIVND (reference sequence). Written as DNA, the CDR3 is TGTGCCAGTAGTACCCACCGGAACGCTGAAGCTTTCTTT. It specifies CASSTHRNAEAFF.

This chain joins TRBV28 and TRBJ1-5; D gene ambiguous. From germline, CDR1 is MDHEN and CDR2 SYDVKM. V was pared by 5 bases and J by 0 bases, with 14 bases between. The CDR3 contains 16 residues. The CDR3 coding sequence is TGTGCCAGCAGTCTAGAGACGTTGCATAGCAATCAGCCCCAGCATTTT. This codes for CASSLETLHSNQPQHF. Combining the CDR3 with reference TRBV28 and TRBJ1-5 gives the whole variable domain DVKVTQSSRYLVKRTGEKVFLECVQDMDHENMFWYRQDPGLGLRLIYFSYDVKMKEKGDIPEGYSVSREKKERFSLILESASTNQTSMYLCASSLETLHSNQPQHFGDGTRLSIL.

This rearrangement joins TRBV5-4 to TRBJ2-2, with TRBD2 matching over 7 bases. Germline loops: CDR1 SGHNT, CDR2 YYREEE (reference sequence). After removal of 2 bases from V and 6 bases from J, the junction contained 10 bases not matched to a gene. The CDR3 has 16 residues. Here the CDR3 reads CASSFRMAGDSGELFF. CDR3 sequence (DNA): TGTGCCAGCAGCTTCCGGATGGCGGGAGATTCCGGGGAGCTGTTTTTT.

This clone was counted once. CDR3 protein: CASSRTGLKGLKETQYF. The CDR3 DNA sequence: TGTGCCAGCAGTAGGACAGGGTTAAAAGGACTTAAAGAGACCCAGTACTTC. The chain is built from TRBV28 and TRBJ2-5; TRBD1 aligns across 8 bases. The CDR3 sequence is 17 residues long. The V gene's germline CDR1 is MDHEN and CDR2 SYDVKM. Germline trimming cut 5 bases from V and 3 bases from J; bases unmatched to any gene: 14.

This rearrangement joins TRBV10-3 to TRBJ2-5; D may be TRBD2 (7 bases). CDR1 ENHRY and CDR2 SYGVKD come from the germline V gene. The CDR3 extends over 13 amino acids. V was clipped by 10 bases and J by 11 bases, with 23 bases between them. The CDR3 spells CATEGGGSGEQYF. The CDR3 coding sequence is TGTGCCACCGAGGGGGGCGGGAGTGGAGAGCAGTACTTC.

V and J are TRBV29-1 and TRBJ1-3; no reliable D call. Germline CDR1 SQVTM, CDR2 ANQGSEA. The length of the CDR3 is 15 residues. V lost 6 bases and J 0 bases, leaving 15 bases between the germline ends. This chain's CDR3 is CSVRSGLNSGNTIYF. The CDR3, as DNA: TGCAGCGTCCGCTCCGGCCTCAACTCTGGAAACACCATATATTTT. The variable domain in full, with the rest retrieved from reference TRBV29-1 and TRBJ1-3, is SAVISQKPSRDICQRGTSLTIQCQVDSQVTMMFWYRQQPGQSLTLIATANQGSEATYESGFVIDKFPISRPNLTFSTLTVSNMSPEDSSIYLCSVRSGLNSGNTIYFGEGSWLTVV.

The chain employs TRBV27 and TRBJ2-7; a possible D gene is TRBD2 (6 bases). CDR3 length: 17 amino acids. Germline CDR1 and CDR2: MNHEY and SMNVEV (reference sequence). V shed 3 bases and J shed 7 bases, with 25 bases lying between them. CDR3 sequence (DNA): TGTGCCAGCAGTTTCCGGCCCACTATCACGGGAGTAAGGGAGCAGTACTTC. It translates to CASSFRPTITGVREQYF.

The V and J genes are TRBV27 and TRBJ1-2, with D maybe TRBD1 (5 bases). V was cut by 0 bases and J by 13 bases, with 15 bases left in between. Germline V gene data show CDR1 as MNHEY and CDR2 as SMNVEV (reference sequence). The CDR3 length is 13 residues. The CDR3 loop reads CASSLSWGRAGTF. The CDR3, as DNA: TGTGCCAGCAGTTTATCGTGGGGACGAGCAGGCACCTTC.

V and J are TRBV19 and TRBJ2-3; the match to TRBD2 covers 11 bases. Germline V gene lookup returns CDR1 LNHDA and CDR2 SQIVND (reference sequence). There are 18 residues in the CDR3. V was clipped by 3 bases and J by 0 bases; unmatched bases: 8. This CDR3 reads CASSIGTSGTSSTDTQYF. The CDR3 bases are TGTGCCAGTAGTATCGGGACTAGCGGAACTTCTAGCACAGATACGCAGTATTTT.

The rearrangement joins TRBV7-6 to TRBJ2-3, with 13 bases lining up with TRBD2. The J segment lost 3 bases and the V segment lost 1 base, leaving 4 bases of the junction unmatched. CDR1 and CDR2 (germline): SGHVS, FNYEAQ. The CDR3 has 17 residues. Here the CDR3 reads CASSLVGLAGVTDTQYF. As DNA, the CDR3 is TGTGCCAGCAGCTTAGTAGGACTAGCGGGAGTGACAGATACGCAGTATTTT. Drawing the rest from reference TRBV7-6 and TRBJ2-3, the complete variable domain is GAGVSQSPRYKVTKRGQDVALRCDPISGHVSLYWYRQALGQGPEFLTYFNYEAQQDKSGLPNDRFSAERPEGSISTLTIQRTEQRDSAMYRCASSLVGLAGVTDTQYFGPGTRLTVL.

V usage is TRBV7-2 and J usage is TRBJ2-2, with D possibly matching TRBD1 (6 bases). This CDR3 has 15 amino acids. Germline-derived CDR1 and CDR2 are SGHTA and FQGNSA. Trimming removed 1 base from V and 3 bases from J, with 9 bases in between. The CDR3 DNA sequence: TGTGCCAGCAGCTTAGGCAGGGGTCACACCGGGGAGCTGTTTTTT. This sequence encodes CASSLGRGHTGELFF.

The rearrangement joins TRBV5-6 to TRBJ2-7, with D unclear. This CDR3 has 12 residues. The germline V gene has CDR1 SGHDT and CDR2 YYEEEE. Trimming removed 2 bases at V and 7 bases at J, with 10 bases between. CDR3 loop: CASSFLAGEQYF. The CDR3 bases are TGTGCCAGCAGCTTCTTAGCTGGGGAGCAGTACTTC.

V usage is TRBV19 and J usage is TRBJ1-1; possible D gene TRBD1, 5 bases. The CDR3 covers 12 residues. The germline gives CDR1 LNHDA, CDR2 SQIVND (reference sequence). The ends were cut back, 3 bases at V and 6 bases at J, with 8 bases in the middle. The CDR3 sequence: CASSMQGPEAFF. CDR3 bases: TGTGCCAGTAGTATGCAGGGACCTGAAGCTTTCTTT. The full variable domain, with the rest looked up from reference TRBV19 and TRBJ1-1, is DGGITQSPKYLFRKEGQNVTLSCEQNLNHDAMYWYRQDPGQGLRLIYYSQIVNDFQKGDIAEGYSVSREKKESFPLTVTSAQKNPTAFYLCASSMQGPEAFFGQGTRLTVV.

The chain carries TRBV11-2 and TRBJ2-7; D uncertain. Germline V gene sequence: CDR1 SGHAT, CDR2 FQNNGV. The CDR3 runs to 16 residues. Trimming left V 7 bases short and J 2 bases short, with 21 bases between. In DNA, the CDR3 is TGTGCCAGCACCAACCCCCCGTTTGGCAGACCCTACGAGCAGTACTTC. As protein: CASTNPPFGRPYEQYF.

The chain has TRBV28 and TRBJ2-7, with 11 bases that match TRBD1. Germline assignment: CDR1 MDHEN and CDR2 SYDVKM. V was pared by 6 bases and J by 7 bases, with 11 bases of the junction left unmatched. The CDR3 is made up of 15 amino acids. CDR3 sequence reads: CASRVRDRGYREQYF. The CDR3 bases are TGTGCCAGCAGGGTCCGGGACAGGGGGTATCGAGAGCAGTACTTC.

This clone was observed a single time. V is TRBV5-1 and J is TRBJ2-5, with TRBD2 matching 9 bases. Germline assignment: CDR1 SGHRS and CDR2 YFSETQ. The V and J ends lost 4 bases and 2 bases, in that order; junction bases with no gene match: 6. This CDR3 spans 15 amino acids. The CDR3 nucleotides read TGCGCCAGCAGCACCACTAGCGGGTTACAAGAGACCCAGTACTTC. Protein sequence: CASSTTSGLQETQYF.

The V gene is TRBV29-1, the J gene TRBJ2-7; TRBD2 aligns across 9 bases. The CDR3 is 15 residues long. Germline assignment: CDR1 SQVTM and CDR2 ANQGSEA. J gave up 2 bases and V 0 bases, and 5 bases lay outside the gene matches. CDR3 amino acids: CSVEEPSGATYEQYF. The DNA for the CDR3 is TGCAGCGTTGAAGAACCTAGCGGGGCAACCTACGAGCAGTACTTC.

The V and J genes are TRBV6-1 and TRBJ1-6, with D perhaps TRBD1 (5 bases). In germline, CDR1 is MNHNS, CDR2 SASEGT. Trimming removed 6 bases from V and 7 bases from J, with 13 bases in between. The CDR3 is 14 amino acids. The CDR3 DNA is TGTGCCAGCAGCCGGGGTTGGGGGAATTCACCCCTCCACTTT. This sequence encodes CASSRGWGNSPLHF.

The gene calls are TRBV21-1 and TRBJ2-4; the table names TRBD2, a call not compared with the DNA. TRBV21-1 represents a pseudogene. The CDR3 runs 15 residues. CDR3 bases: TGTGCCAGCAGCAAAGGGGACAGCGGGAGAAACATTCAGTACTTC. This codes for CASSKGDSGRNIQYF.

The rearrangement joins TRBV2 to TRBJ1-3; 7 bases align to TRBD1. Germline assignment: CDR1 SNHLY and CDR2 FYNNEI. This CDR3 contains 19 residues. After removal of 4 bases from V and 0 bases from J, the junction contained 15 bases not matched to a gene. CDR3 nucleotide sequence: TGTGCCAGCAGTGCGCCCCAGGGGGGAGTTCATTACTCTGGAAACACCATATATTTT. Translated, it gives CASSAPQGGVHYSGNTIYF.